This T cell receptor (beta chain) was sequenced during a study of patients and donors after allogeneic stem cell transplantation. The CDR3 is 14 amino acids. The germline V gene encodes CDR1 LNHDA and CDR2 SQIVND (reference sequence). On this clonotype: A junction boundary mismatches the germline segment, possibly from a read error.

MiXCR was run by TCRdb on the RT-PCR reads, yielding one entry per CDR3 protein. The sample has roughly 200,000 distinct CDR3 sequences; around two fifths are singletons. J is TRBJ1-1 and V is TRBV19, with a weak D call TRBD1 (6 bases). The source is a human donor who was either an allogeneic HSCT recipient or a stem cell or donor lymphocyte infusion donor (not recorded which). It is not recorded whose cells these are; they may come from a transplant donor. Sequences were obtained from blood, either unsorted or a sorted T cell fraction (not recorded which). The CDR3, as DNA: TGTGCCAGTAAACCCCAAACAGGGAACGCTGAAGCTTTCTTT. Translation gives CASKPQTGNAEAFF.